This TCR beta chain was recorded in a study of post-analysis software for immune sequencing data. The wider study: Both relapsing-remitting and secondary progressive multiple sclerosis featured among the disease courses, as did progressive-relapsing multiple sclerosis.

Unique molecular identifiers featured in each of the TCR beta cDNA libraries. Via MiXCR, TCRdb re-called the PCR reads, giving one row per CDR3 protein. The table lists hundreds of thousands of distinct CDR3 sequences, roughly 40% of them singletons. The study's findings and limits: Among 5 or 6 TRBV segments more frequent in patients than controls were TRBV5-6, TRBV5-1 and TRBV20-1.

The CDR3 is 14 amino acids. Germline V gives CDR1 SEHNR, CDR2 FQNEAQ (reference sequence). V was shortened by 1 base and J by 3 bases, with 10 bases between the two germline ends. Details on this clonotype: Antigen unknown.

The sample comprised blood. This TCR came from a girl aged 10-17 years with multiple sclerosis. The chain recombines TRBV7-9 with TRBJ2-7, with D uncertain. The CDR3 DNA is TGTGCCAGCAGCTTAGGAAGGCAGGACTACGAGCAGTACTTC. Translated: CASSLGRQDYEQYF.